The subject of this entry is one T cell receptor (beta chain). The table lists this clonotype with a few counts. The target of this receptor is not known. The sample holds no much larger clone one base away, and base qualities are not on file. V loses 8 bases at its end and J loses 5 bases; junction bases beyond the gene matches: 6. CDR1 MNHEY and CDR2 SVGAGI are derived from the germline V gene. Inclusive of the bounding cysteine and phenylalanine, the CDR3 is 14 residues long. Only the CDR3 portion is preserved as DNA: 42 bases, with reading frame beginning at the first base. Sequencing took place on an Illumina NovaSeq 6000. TCRalpha and TCRbeta cDNA libraries were built by 5'RACE with constant-segment primers, adding sample barcodes and unique molecular identifiers. Trizol reagent was used to extract RNA from every sample. Amplification of the libraries took two PCR steps, and the second step added a second sample barcode plus Illumina TruSeq adapters. Sequencing of libraries was performed on an Illumina NovaSeq with 2 x 150 bp paired-end reads. Under the source paper's analysis protocol: The reads were demultiplexed and collapsed into UMI-guided consensus sequences using migec v1.2.7. Using mixcr v2.1.11, UMI consensuses were aligned to TRA and TRB V and J templates and then assembled into clonotypes. A clonotype was counted as expanded or contracted only if both edgeR and NoisET called the change significant, with noise models trained on biological replicates. edgeR calls used a false discovery rate-adjusted p below 0.01 and a log2 fold-change threshold of 1. As an exploratory analysis of dynamics, max-normalized trajectories of the 1000 most abundant clonotypes were examined with PCA combined with hierarchical clustering. Separately sequenced CD4+ and CD8+ repertoires were used to assign the CD4 or CD8 phenotype of responding clones. TCRdb reworked the public reads: Q25 trimming with fastp, MiXCR clone assembly, productive beta chains retained. A single entry per CDR3 protein holds the most common genes and DNA from its merged rows. The V and J calls were determined by TCRdb, not by the authors. This sample is represented by around 340,000 distinct CDR3 sequences; approximately 14% of them were singletons. The top ten clones comprise 22% of the sample.

The data belong to a study of T-cell memory formation after mild COVID-19 (dated by TCRdb to about 2021). Context from the whole study: Most TCR sequence clusters were specific to one of the two donors. The cohort was made up of two young adult volunteers, one female and one male, who were previously healthy. T-cell clones expanding and contracting after mild COVID-19 in two donors were tracked by longitudinal TCRalpha and TCRbeta repertoire sequencing.

Study-wide conclusions, independent of this receptor: Contracting CD4+ clones were found mainly in CM and EM memory subsets, while CD8+ clones were enriched in EMRA. SARS-CoV-2 specificity of the second-wave clones peaking on day 37 was not confirmed. The study included only a couple of mild cases, and larger cohorts that include severe cases with pre-infection samples were judged to be necessary. Balanced CD4/CD8 phenotypes were observed for clones contracting from day 15 to 85, whereas a bias towards CD4+ was observed for a second wave of clones expanding from day 15 to 37. Some responding clones were detected in pre-infection memory, suggesting pre-existing cross-reactive memory T cells joined the SARS-CoV-2 response.

PBMCs were isolated by Ficoll-Paque density gradient centrifugation. Sequenced material: PBMCs or a T cell subset sorted from them (not recorded which). The sequence was collected from a man younger than 30 who had mild COVID-19 (a few samples of this study predate the infection). The sample titles of this study are shuffled in the database, so cell type and time point are left out; the donor was told from shared clones. This receptor chain uses TRBV6-5 and TRBJ2-2, with 9 bases matching TRBD1. The CDR3 amino acid sequence is: CASALGTGTGELFF. The DNA sequence is TGTGCCAGCGCCCTTGGGACAGGGACCGGGGAGCTGTTTTTT.